The 8 T cell receptor beta chains below were found in one sample sequenced in a study of T cell changes during pregnancy in multiple sclerosis. Libraries were prepared by immunoSEQ multiplex PCR; TCRdb keeps only in-frame clonotypes and omits some of them. The data show about 110,000 clones, with approximately 91% seen just once and around 3.5% held by the top ten. Material: peripheral blood, obtained after pregnancy. The receptors were sampled from a female donor with multiple sclerosis, enrolled in a pregnancy study.

V gene TRBV4-1 combines with J gene TRBJ2-7; unclear D gene. V lost 0 bases and J lost 0, with 9 bases in between. The CDR3 totals 15 residues. The germline gives CDR1 MGHRA, CDR2 YSYEKL. The CDR3 bases are TGCGCCAGCAGCCAAGATCTTGCGAGCTCCTACGAGCAGTACTTC. It yields the protein CASSQDLASSYEQYF.

This clone was counted between two and nine times. The chain recombines TRBV6-1 with TRBJ1-5; D gene uncertain. CDR3 length equals 13 residues. V was shortened by 1 base and J by 10 bases, with 11 bases between the two germline ends. Germline CDR1 reads MNHNS; CDR2 reads SASEGT. CDR3 protein: CASSEVGVSPQHF. The CDR3, as DNA: TGTGCCAGCAGTGAAGTCGGGGTCAGCCCCCAGCATTTT.

The chain joins TRBV9 to TRBJ2-3, with 7 nucleotides matching TRBD1. V gave up 3 bases and J gave up 5 bases; unmatched junction bases: 12. CDR3 length equals 16 residues. Germline V gene data show CDR1 as SGDLS and CDR2 as YYNGEE. The CDR3 sequence: CASSDRQGLDRDTQYF. CDR3 DNA: TGTGCCAGCAGCGATCGACAGGGTTTGGATCGAGATACGCAGTATTTT.

This chain connects TRBV4-2 to TRBJ2-7, with a weak D call TRBD1 (6 bases). CDR3 length: 14 amino acids. Germline loops: CDR1 LGHNA, CDR2 YNFKEQ. V was trimmed by 3 bases and J by 3 bases, leaving 12 bases between them. CDR3 protein: CASSQDKQGYEQYF. CDR3 DNA: TGTGCCAGCAGCCAGGACAAACAGGGCTACGAGCAGTACTTC.

The chain uses TRBV11-2 and TRBJ1-3; D call uncertain. The CDR3 is 16 amino acids. Trimming pared 11 bases from V and 0 bases from J, leaving 20 bases between. Germline CDR1 reads SGHAT; CDR2 reads FQNNGV. The CDR3: CAVLGGRAISGNTIYF. In nucleotides, the CDR3 is TGTGCCGTACTCGGAGGCCGAGCCATCTCTGGAAACACCATATATTTT.

The chain links TRBV7-2 to TRBJ1-4; 8 bases are a match to TRBD1. Germline V gene data show CDR1 as SGHTA and CDR2 as FQGNSA. J was trimmed by 8 bases and V by 0 bases; bases with no gene match: 5. The length of the CDR3 is 15 residues. The CDR3 region has the DNA TGTGCCAGCAGCTTAGCTTGGACAGGGTGGGAAAAACTGTTTTTT. This codes for CASSLAWTGWEKLFF.

J is TRBJ2-2 and V is TRBV19, with 10 bases aligning to TRBD1. The V and J ends lost 8 bases and 5 bases, in that order; junction bases with no gene match: 11. The CDR3 is 16 amino acids. Germline CDR1 and CDR2: LNHDA and SQIVND (reference sequence). The CDR3 loop reads CASRSRQGARTGELFF. CDR3 coding DNA: TGTGCCAGTCGATCGCGACAGGGGGCGAGGACCGGGGAGCTGTTTTTT.

CDR3 region: CASSVGQTNTEAFF. CDR3 in DNA: TGCGCCAGCAGCGTGGGACAGACGAACACTGAAGCTTTCTTT. The chain uses TRBV5-1 and TRBJ1-1; 7 nucleotides agree with TRBD1. The CDR3 is made up of 14 amino acids. V shed 4 bases and J 1 base; nucleotides not matched to a gene: 4. The V gene's germline CDR1 is SGHRS and CDR2 YFSETQ.